A selection of T cell receptor beta chains follows, all from one sample in a study of vaccination effects on CD4 cells after COVID-19. What these receptors recognize is not known. Assay used: immunoSEQ multiplex PCR; TCRdb lists only in-frame clones, some missing. The repertoire holds tens of thousands of clones, with roughly 76% as singletons. The starting material was CD4+ T cells from PBMCs cultured with HCoV-NL63 spike peptides, obtained before COVID-19 vaccination. These receptors were obtained from a human donor who received a COVID-19 vaccine. The CDR3 runs from the conserved cysteine through the conserved F or W. The D gene is left open where the match is weak. Some rows mark clone size as missing; the rest say once, few, many or name a class of expanded clone.

clone size: few; D gene: NA; J gene: TRBJ1-1; V gene: TRBV19; CDR3 protein: CASSGGLAGGTEAFF; CDR3 DNA: TGTGCCAGTAGTGGGGGTCTAGCGGGTGGCACTGAAGCTTTCTTT
clone size: once; D gene: NA; J gene: TRBJ1-5; V gene: TRBV19; CDR3 protein: CASSSLWDGAPQHF; CDR3 DNA: TGTGCCAGTAGTTCGTTGTGGGATGGGGCGCCCCAGCATTTT
clone size: once; D gene: TRBD1; J gene: TRBJ1-2; V gene: TRBV5-1; CDR3 protein: CASTTGTGGIYGYTF; CDR3 DNA: TGCGCCAGCACCACCGGGACAGGGGGCATCTATGGCTACACCTTC
clone size: NA; D gene: NA; J gene: TRBJ2-2; V gene: TRBV4-1; CDR3 protein: CASSPPGTNTGELFF; CDR3 DNA: TGCGCCAGCAGCCCCCCCGGGACGAACACCGGGGAGCTGTTTTTT
clone size: NA; D gene: TRBD2; J gene: TRBJ2-1; V gene: TRBV30; CDR3 protein: CAWSLGIGGNEQFF; CDR3 DNA: TGTGCCTGGAGTTTGGGAATCGGGGGGAATGAGCAGTTCTTC
clone size: NA; D gene: NA; J gene: TRBJ2-3; V gene: TRBV6-1; CDR3 protein: CASSEGPEIGITRDTQYF; CDR3 DNA: TGTGCCAGCAGTGAGGGGCCCGAAATAGGAATAACCCGCGATACGCAGTATTTT
clone size: once; D gene: NA; J gene: TRBJ1-3; V gene: TRBV29-1; CDR3 protein: CSVETGFSSGNTIYF; CDR3 DNA: TGCAGCGTTGAGACAGGCTTTAGCTCTGGAAACACCATATATTTT
clone size: NA; D gene: TRBD2; J gene: TRBJ2-3; V gene: TRBV7-9; CDR3 protein: CASSLGLAGGLDTQYF; CDR3 DNA: TGTGCCAGCAGCCTAGGACTAGCGGGGGGTCTAGATACGCAGTATTTT
clone size: NA; D gene: NA; J gene: TRBJ1-2; V gene: TRBV6-6; CDR3 protein: CASIRTPSFYGYTF; CDR3 DNA: TGTGCCAGCATTCGGACGCCTTCATTCTATGGCTACACCTTC
clone size: NA; D gene: NA; J gene: TRBJ2-2; V gene: TRBV6-6; CDR3 protein: CASTSGGELFF; CDR3 DNA: TGTGCCAGCACCAGCGGGGGGGAGCTGTTTTTT
clone size: few; D gene: NA; J gene: TRBJ1-6; V gene: TRBV30; CDR3 protein: CAWSVIGDSPLHF; CDR3 DNA: TGTGCCTGGAGTGTAATTGGGGATTCACCCCTCCACTTT
clone size: NA; D gene: TRBD1; J gene: TRBJ2-5; V gene: TRBV5-1; CDR3 protein: CASSIRTGETQYF; CDR3 DNA: TGCGCCAGCAGCATAAGGACAGGGGAGACCCAGTACTTC
clone size: NA; D gene: TRBD2; J gene: TRBJ2-3; V gene: TRBV19; CDR3 protein: CASRKTSGVYTQYF; CDR3 DNA: TGTGCCAGTAGGAAAACTAGCGGGGTGTATACGCAGTATTTT
clone size: NA; D gene: TRBD2; J gene: TRBJ2-1; V gene: TRBV5-1; CDR3 protein: CASSSMTTSGGYDEQFF; CDR3 DNA: TGCGCCAGCAGCTCCATGACGACTAGCGGGGGATACGATGAGCAGTTCTTC
clone size: NA; D gene: NA; J gene: TRBJ1-2; V gene: TRBV6-5; CDR3 protein: CASSTGGLSVGYTF; CDR3 DNA: TGTGCCAGCAGTACCGGGGGTCTTAGCGTTGGCTACACCTTC
clone size: NA; D gene: NA; J gene: TRBJ2-3; V gene: TRBV5-1; CDR3 protein: CASSLGLASGGTDTQYF; CDR3 DNA: TGCGCCAGCAGCTTGGGACTTGCGAGCGGTGGCACAGATACGCAGTATTTT
clone size: NA; D gene: NA; J gene: TRBJ2-2; V gene: TRBV3-1/TRBV3-2; CDR3 protein: CASSRRQGLNTGELFF; CDR3 DNA: TGTGCCAGCAGCCGCCGCCAGGGCCTGAACACCGGGGAGCTGTTTTTT
clone size: NA; D gene: NA; J gene: TRBJ1-2; V gene: TRBV18; CDR3 protein: CASSPASEYGYTF; CDR3 DNA: TGTGCCAGCTCACCAGCATCAGAATATGGCTACACCTTC
clone size: NA; D gene: NA; J gene: TRBJ1-3; V gene: TRBV12-5; CDR3 protein: CASGLIRGDFNSGNTIYF; CDR3 DNA: TGTGCTAGTGGTTTGATAAGAGGAGATTTCAACTCTGGAAACACCATATATTTT
clone size: NA; D gene: TRBD1; J gene: TRBJ1-2; V gene: TRBV10-1; CDR3 protein: CASTAGQGAYGYTF; CDR3 DNA: TGCGCCAGCACCGCTGGACAGGGGGCCTACGGCTACACCTTC
clone size: NA; D gene: NA; J gene: TRBJ2-1; V gene: TRBV3-1/TRBV3-2; CDR3 protein: CASAPLAKANEQFF; CDR3 DNA: TGTGCCAGCGCACCCCTAGCAAAGGCTAATGAGCAGTTCTTC
clone size: NA; D gene: NA; J gene: TRBJ2-1; V gene: TRBV18; CDR3 protein: CASSPQRDSRNEQFF; CDR3 DNA: TGTGCCAGCTCACCTCAGCGGGACAGTCGTAATGAGCAGTTCTTC
clone size: NA; D gene: NA; J gene: TRBJ2-5; V gene: TRBV5-1; CDR3 protein: CASSLGSGLSAETQYF; CDR3 DNA: TGCGCCAGCAGCTTGGGGTCGGGTCTCTCAGCGGAGACCCAGTACTTC
clone size: NA; D gene: NA; J gene: TRBJ1-4; V gene: TRBV10-2; CDR3 protein: CASSDGEFGTNEKLFF; CDR3 DNA: TGCGCCAGCAGTGATGGGGAATTTGGAACTAATGAAAAACTGTTTTTT
clone size: few; D gene: NA; J gene: TRBJ1-2; V gene: TRBV5-1; CDR3 protein: CASSLLGGANYGYTF; CDR3 DNA: TGCGCCAGCAGCTTGTTAGGTGGAGCTAACTATGGCTACACCTTC
clone size: NA; D gene: TRBD1; J gene: TRBJ1-1; V gene: TRBV11-1; CDR3 protein: CASSLARGQPNTEAFF; CDR3 DNA: TGTGCCAGCAGCTTAGCGAGGGGACAGCCGAACACTGAAGCTTTCTTT
clone size: NA; D gene: NA; J gene: TRBJ1-2; V gene: TRBV7-9; CDR3 protein: CASSDWGADRNYGYTF; CDR3 DNA: TGTGCCAGCAGCGACTGGGGGGCGGACCGAAACTATGGCTACACCTTC
clone size: NA; D gene: TRBD1; J gene: TRBJ2-5; V gene: TRBV2; CDR3 protein: CASSPGQGRETQYF; CDR3 DNA: TGTGCCAGCAGTCCGGGACAGGGGCGAGAGACCCAGTACTTC
clone size: NA; D gene: TRBD1; J gene: TRBJ1-2; V gene: TRBV19; CDR3 protein: CASSHLGRGGGYGYTF; CDR3 DNA: TGTGCCAGTAGCCACTTGGGCAGGGGGGGTGGCTATGGCTACACCTTC
clone size: NA; D gene: TRBD2; J gene: TRBJ2-2; V gene: TRBV5-1; CDR3 protein: CASSWGSGGNTGELFF; CDR3 DNA: TGCGCCAGCAGCTGGGGGAGCGGGGGGAACACCGGGGAGCTGTTTTTT
clone size: NA; D gene: TRBD2; J gene: TRBJ2-1; V gene: TRBV3-1/TRBV3-2; CDR3 protein: CASSQTSGGATEQFF; CDR3 DNA: TGTGCCAGCAGCCAAACTAGCGGGGGGGCCACTGAGCAGTTCTTC
clone size: NA; D gene: TRBD1; J gene: TRBJ1-4; V gene: TRBV5-1; CDR3 protein: CASSLDGQGDEKLFF; CDR3 DNA: TGCGCCAGCAGCTTAGATGGACAGGGGGACGAAAAACTGTTTTTT
clone size: NA; D gene: NA; J gene: TRBJ1-5; V gene: TRBV6-6; CDR3 protein: CASRTTGDYSNQPQHF; CDR3 DNA: TGTGCCAGCAGAACGACAGGCGACTATAGCAATCAGCCCCAGCATTTT
clone size: NA; D gene: NA; J gene: TRBJ2-3; V gene: TRBV18; CDR3 protein: CASSPPGGRTDTQYF; CDR3 DNA: TGTGCCAGCTCACCACCGGGGGGGCGCACAGATACGCAGTATTTT
clone size: NA; D gene: TRBD1; J gene: TRBJ2-1; V gene: TRBV3-1/TRBV3-2; CDR3 protein: CASSPKDRGNEQFF; CDR3 DNA: TGTGCCAGCAGCCCTAAGGACAGGGGCAATGAGCAGTTCTTC
clone size: NA; D gene: TRBD1; J gene: TRBJ2-5; V gene: TRBV12-3/TRBV12-4; CDR3 protein: CASSRDRGKTQYF; CDR3 DNA: TGTGCCAGCAGCCGGGACAGGGGAAAGACCCAGTACTTC
clone size: few; D gene: NA; J gene: TRBJ2-2; V gene: TRBV18; CDR3 protein: CASSPSQGAGELFF; CDR3 DNA: TGTGCCAGCTCACCCTCACAGGGCGCCGGGGAGCTGTTTTTT